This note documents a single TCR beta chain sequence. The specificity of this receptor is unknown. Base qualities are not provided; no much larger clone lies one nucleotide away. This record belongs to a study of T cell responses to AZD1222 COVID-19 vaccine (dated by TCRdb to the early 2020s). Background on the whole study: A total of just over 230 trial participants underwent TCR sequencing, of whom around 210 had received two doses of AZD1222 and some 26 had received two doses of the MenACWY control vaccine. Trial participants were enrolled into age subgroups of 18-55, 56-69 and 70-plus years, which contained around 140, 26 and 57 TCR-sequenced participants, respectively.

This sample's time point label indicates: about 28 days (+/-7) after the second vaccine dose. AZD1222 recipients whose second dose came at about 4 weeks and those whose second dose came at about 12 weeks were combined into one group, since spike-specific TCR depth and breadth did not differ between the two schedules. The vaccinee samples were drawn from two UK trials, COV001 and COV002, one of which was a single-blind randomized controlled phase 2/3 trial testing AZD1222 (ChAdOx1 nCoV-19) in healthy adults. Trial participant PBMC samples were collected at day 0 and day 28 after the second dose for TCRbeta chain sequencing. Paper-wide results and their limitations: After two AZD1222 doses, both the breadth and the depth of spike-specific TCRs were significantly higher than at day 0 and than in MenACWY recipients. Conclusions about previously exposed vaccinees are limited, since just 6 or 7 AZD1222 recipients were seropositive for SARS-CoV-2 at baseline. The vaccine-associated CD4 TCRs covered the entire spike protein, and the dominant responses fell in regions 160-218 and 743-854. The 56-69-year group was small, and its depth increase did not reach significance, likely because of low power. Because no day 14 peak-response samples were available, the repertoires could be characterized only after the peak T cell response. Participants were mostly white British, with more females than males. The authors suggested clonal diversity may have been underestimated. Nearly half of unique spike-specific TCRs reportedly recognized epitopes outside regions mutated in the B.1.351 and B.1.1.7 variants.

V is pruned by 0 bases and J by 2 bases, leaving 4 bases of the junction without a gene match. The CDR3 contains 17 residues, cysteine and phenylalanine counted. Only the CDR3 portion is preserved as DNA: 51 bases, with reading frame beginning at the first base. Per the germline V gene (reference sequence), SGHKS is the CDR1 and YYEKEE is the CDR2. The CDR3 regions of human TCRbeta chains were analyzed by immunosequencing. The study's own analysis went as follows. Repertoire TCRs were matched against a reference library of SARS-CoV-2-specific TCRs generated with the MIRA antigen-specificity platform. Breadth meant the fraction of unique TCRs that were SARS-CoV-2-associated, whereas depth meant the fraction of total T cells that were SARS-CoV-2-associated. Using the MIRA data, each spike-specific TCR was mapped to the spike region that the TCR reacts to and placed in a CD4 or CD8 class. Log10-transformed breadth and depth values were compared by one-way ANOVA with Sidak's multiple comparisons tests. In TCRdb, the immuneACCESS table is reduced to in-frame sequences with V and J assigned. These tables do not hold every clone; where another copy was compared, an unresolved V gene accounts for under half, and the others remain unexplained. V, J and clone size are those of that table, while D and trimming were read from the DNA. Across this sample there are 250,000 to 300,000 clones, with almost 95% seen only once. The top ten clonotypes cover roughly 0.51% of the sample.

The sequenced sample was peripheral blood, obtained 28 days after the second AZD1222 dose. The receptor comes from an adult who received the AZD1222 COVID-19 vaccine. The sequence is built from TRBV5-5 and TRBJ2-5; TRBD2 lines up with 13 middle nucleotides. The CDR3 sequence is CASSLGGLAGEQETQYF. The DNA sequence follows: TGTGCCAGCAGCTTGGGCGGACTAGCGGGAGAGCAAGAGACCCAGTACTTC.